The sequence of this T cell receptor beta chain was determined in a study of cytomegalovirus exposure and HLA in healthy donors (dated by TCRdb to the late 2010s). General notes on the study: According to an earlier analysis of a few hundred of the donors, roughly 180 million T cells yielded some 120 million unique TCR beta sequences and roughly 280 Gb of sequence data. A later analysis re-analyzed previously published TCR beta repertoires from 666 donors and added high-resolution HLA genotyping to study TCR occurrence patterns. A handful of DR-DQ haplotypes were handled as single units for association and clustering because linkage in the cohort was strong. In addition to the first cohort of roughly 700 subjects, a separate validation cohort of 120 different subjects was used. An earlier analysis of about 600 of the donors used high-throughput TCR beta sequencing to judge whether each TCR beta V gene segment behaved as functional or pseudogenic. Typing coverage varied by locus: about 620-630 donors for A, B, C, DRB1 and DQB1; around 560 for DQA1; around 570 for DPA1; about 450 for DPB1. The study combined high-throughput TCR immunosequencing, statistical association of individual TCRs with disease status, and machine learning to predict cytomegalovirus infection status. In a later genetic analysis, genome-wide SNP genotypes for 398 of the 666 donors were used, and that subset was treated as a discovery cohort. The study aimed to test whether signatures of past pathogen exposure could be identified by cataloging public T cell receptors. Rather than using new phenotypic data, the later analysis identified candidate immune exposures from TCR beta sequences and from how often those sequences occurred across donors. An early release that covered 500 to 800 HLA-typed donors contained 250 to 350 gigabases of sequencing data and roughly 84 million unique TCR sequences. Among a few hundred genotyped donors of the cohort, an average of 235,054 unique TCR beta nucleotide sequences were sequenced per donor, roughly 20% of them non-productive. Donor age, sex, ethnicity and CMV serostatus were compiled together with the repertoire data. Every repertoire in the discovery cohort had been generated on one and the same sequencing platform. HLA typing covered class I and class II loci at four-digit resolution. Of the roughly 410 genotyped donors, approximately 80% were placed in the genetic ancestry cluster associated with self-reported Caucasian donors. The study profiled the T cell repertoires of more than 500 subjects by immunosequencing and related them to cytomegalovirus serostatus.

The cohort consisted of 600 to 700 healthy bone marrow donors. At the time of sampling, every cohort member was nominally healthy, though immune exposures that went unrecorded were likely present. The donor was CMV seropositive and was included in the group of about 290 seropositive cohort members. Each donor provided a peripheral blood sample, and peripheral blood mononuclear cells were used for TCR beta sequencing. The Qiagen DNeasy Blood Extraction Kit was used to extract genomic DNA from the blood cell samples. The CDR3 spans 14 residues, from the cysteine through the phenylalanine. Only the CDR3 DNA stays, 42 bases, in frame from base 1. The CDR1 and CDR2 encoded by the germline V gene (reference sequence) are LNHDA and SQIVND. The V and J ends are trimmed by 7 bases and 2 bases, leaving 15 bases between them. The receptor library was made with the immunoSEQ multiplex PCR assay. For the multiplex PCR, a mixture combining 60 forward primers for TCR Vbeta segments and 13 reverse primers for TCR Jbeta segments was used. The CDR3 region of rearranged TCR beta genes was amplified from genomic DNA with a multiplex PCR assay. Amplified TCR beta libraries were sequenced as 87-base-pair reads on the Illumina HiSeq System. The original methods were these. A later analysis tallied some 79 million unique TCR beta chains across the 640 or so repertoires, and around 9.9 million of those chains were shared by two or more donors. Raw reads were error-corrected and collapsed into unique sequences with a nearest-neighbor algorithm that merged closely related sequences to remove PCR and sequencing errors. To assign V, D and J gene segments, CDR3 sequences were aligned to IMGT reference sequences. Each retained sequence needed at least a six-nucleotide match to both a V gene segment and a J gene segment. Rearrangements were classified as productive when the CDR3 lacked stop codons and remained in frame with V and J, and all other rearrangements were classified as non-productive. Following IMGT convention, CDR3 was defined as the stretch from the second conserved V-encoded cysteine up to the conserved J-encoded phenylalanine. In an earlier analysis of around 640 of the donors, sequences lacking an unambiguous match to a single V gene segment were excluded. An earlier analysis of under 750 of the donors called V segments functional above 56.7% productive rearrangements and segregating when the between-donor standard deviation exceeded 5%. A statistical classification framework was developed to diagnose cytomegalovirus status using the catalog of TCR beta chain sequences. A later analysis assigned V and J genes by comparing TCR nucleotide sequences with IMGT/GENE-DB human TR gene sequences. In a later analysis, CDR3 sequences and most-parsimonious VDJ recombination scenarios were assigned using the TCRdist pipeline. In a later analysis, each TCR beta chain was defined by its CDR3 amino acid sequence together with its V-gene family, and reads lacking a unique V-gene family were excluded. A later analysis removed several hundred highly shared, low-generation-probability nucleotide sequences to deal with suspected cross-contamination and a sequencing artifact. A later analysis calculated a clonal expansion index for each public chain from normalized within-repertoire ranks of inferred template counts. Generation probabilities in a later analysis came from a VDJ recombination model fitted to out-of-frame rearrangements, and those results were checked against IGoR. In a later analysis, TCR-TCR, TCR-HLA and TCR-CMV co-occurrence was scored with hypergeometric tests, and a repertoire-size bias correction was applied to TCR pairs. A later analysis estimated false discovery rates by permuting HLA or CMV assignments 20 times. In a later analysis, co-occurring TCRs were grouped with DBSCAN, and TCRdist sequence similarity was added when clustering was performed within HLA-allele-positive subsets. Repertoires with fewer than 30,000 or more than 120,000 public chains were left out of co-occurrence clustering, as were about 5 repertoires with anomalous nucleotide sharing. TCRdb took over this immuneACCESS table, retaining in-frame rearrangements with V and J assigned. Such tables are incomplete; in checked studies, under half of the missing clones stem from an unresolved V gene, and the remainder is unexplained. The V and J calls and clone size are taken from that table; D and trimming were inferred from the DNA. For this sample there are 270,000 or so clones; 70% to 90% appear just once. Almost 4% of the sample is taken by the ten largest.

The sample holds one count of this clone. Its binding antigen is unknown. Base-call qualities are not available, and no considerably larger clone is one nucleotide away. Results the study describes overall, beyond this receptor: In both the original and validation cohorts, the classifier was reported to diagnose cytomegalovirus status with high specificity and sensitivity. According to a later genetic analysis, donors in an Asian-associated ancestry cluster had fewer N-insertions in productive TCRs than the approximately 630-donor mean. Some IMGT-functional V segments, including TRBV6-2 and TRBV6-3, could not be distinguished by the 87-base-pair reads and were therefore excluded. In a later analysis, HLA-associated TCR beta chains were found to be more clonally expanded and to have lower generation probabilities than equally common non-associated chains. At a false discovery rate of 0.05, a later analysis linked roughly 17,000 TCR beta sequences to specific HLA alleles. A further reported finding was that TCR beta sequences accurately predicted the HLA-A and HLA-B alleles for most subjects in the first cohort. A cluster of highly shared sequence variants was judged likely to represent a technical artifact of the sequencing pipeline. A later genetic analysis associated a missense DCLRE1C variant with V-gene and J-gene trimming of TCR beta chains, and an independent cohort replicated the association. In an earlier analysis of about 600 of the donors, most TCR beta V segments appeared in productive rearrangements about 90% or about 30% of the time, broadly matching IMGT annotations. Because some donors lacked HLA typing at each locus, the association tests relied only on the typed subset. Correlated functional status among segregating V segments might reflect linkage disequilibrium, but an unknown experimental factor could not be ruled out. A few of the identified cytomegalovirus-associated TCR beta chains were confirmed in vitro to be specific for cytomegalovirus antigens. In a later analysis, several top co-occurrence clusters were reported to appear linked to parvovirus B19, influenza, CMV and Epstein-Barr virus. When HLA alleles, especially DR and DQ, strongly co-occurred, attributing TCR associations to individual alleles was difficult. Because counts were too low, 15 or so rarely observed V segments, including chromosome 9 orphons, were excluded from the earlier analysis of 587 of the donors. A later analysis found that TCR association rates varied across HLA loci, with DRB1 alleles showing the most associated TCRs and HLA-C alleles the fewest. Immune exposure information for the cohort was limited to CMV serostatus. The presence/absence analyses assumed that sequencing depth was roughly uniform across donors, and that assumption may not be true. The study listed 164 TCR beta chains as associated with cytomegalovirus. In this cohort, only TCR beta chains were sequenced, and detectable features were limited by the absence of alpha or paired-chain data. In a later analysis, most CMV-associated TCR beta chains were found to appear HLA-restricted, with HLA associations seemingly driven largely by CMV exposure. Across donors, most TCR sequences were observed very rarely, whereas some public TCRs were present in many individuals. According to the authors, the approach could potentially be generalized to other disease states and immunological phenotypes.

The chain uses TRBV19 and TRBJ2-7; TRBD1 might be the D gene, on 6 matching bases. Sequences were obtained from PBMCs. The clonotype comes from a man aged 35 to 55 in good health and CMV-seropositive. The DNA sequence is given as TGTGCCAGTAACCCCACGACAGGAGCCTACGAGCAGTACTTC. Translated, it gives CASNPTTGAYEQYF.